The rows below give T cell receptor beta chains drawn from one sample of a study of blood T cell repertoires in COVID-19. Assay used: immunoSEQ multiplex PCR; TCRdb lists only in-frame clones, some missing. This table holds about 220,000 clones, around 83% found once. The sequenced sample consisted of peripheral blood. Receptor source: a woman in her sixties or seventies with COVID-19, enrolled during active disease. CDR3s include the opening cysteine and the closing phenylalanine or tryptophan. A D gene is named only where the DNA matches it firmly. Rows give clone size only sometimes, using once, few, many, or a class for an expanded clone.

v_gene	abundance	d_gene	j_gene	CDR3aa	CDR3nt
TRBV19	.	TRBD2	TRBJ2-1	CATGKTGASGTNNEQFF	TGTGCCACCGGAAAAACTGGGGCTAGCGGAACGAACAATGAGCAGTTCTTC
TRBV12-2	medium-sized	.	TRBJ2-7	CASRLPSGLADEQYF	TGTGCAAGTCGCTTACCTAGCGGATTAGCAGACGAGCAGTACTTC
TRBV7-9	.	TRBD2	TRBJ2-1	CASSRTSGSNEQFF	TGTGCCAGCAGCAGGACTAGCGGGAGTAATGAGCAGTTCTTC
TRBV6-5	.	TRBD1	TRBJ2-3	CASSYTRDRGRDTQYF	TGTGCCAGCAGTTACACCCGGGACAGGGGAAGGGATACGCAGTATTTT
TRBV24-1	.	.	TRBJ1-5	CATSDPGVPQHF	TGTGCCACCAGTGATCCGGGGGTTCCCCAGCATTTT
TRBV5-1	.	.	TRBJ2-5	CASSIAGNQETQYF	TGCGCCAGCAGCATAGCCGGGAACCAAGAGACCCAGTACTTC
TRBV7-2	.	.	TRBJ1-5	CASSLDSNYQPQHF	TGTGCCAGCAGCTTAGACAGTAATTATCAGCCCCAGCATTTT
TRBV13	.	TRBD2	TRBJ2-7	CASSPPGRLAGVYEQYF	TGTGCCAGCAGCCCCCCCGGCAGACTAGCGGGAGTATACGAGCAGTACTTC
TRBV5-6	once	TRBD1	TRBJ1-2	CASSPNSGQSLYGYTF	TGTGCCAGCAGCCCGAACTCGGGACAGTCCCTCTATGGCTACACCTTC
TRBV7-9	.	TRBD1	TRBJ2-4	CASSLVGQGLRAKNIQYF	TGTGCCAGCAGCTTAGTTGGACAGGGGTTACGAGCCAAAAACATTCAGTACTTC
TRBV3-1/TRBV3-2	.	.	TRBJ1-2	CASSQAGGSSGYTF	TGTGCCAGCAGCCAAGCGGGTGGGTCGAGTGGCTACACCTTC
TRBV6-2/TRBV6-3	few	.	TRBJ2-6	CASSLLLGSGANVLTF	TGTGCCAGCAGTTTACTACTAGGCTCTGGGGCCAACGTCCTGACTTTC
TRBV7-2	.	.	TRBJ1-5	CASSLTSDNRNQPQHF	TGTGCCAGCAGCTTAACCTCGGACAACCGGAATCAGCCCCAGCATTTT
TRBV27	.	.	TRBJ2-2	CASSFLNTGELFF	TGTGCCAGCAGTTTTCTTAACACCGGGGAGCTGTTTTTT
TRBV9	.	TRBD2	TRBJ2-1	CASSRGRARYNEQFF	TGTGCCAGCAGCAGAGGGAGGGCCCGATACAATGAGCAGTTCTTC
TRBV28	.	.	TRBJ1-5	CASSRLEVVNQPQHF	TGTGCCAGCAGTCGACTAGAGGTAGTCAATCAGCCCCAGCATTTT
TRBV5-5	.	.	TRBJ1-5	CASSLKGFDQPQHF	TGTGCCAGCAGCTTGAAGGGGTTTGACCAGCCCCAGCATTTT
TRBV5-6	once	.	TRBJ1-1	CASSLSSPVAEAFF	TGTGCCAGCAGCTTGTCTTCACCGGTGGCTGAAGCTTTCTTT
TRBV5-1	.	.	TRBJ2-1	CASKFGTLYNEQFF	TGCGCCAGTAAGTTCGGGACATTATACAATGAGCAGTTCTTC
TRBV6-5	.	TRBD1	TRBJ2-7	CASRKTGAEQYF	TGTGCCAGCAGAAAGACAGGGGCCGAGCAGTACTTC
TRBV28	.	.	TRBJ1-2	CASSFRSYGYTF	TGTGCCAGCAGTTTCCGTAGCTATGGCTACACCTTC
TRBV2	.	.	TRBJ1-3	CASKPGDGNTIYF	TGTGCCAGCAAACCAGGGGACGGAAACACCATATATTTT
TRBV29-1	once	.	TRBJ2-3	CSVPGVGITDTQYF	TGCAGCGTTCCAGGGGTGGGGATCACAGATACGCAGTATTTT
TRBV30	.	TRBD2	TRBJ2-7	CAWISSLAGVGEQYF	TGTGCCTGGATATCGTCGCTAGCGGGAGTTGGAGAGCAGTACTTC